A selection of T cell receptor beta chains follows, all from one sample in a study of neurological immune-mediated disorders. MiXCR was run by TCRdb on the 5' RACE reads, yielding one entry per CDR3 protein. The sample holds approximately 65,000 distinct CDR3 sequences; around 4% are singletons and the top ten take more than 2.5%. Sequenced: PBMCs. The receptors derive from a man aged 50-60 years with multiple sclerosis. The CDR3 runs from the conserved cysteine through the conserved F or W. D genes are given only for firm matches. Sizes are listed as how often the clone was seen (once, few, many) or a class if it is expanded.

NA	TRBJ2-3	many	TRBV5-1	TGCGCCAGCAGCACACACGAGGGTGGGACAGATACGCAGTATTTT	CASSTHEGGTDTQYF
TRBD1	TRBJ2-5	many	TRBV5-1	TGCGCCAGCAGCTTGACAGGGGGCACAGAGACCCAGTACTTC	CASSLTGGTETQYF
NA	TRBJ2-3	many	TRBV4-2	TGTGCCAGCAGCCGGGGAAGAGGGGATACGCAGTATTTT	CASSRGRGDTQYF
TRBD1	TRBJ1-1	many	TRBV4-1	TGCGCCAGCAGCCACGGTCTGTCCCAATCAGGGGGCAAAGCGGAAGCTTTCTTT	CASSHGLSQSGGKAEAFF
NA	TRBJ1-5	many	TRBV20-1	TGCAGTGCTAGAAACCCTAATAGCAATCAGCCCCAGCATTTT	CSARNPNSNQPQHF
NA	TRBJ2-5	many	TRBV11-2	TGTGCCAGCAGCGGCGGCCGACTACAAGAGACCCAGTACTTC	CASSGGRLQETQYF
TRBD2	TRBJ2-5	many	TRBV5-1	TGCGCCAGCAGCCTGGCCCGGGGGGAAGAGACCCAGTACTTC	CASSLARGEETQYF
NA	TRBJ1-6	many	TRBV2	TGTGCCAGCAGCTCAGAGAATTCACCCCTCCACTTT	CASSSENSPLHF
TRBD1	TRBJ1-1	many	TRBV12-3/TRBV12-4	TGTGCCAGCAGTCACTCGACAGGGAGGACTGAAGCTTTCTTT	CASSHSTGRTEAFF
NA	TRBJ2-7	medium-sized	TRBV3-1	TGTGCCAGCAGCCAAAGAGGGACCTACGAGCAGTACTTC	CASSQRGTYEQYF
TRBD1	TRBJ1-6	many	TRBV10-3	TGTGCCACCCAGCTGGGGGTGACAGGGGTAGGGTCACCCCTCCACTTT	CATQLGVTGVGSPLHF
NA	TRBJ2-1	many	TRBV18	TGTGCCAGCTCACCTGATTACAGTAATTCCTACAATGAGCAGTTCTTC	CASSPDYSNSYNEQFF
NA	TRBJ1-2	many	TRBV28	TGTGCCAGCACCAGGGCAGGGGTTAGGTTAGGTGGCTACACCTTC	CASTRAGVRLGGYTF
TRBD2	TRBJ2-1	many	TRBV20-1	TGCAGTGCTAGAGTTCAAGCGGGGACCAATGAGCAGTTCTTC	CSARVQAGTNEQFF
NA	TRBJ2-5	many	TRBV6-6	TGTGCCAGCAGTTACTCCGGACCGGGGTCCCAAGAGACCCAGTACTTC	CASSYSGPGSQETQYF
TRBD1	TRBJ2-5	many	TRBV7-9	TGTGCCAGCAGCCCGACGGGACAGCCCCAAGAGACCCAGTACTTC	CASSPTGQPQETQYF
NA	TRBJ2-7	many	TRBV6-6	TGTGCCAGCAGTGTTAGTTTCTACGAGCAGTACTTC	CASSVSFYEQYF
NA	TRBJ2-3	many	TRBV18	TGTGCCAGCTCACCCATCGCGCGCACAGATACGCAGTATTTT	CASSPIARTDTQYF
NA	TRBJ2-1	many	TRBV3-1	TGTGCCAGCAGCACCACCCTGTACAATGAGCAGTTCTTC	CASSTTLYNEQFF
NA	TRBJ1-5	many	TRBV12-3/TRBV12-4	TGTGCCAGCAGTCTAACAGGTAGCAATCAGCCCCAGCATTTT	CASSLTGSNQPQHF
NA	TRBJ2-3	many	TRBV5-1	TGCGCCAGCAGCTCGGGAGTTGGGACAGATACGCAGTATTTT	CASSSGVGTDTQYF
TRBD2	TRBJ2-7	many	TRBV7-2	TGTGCCAGCCGATCCGGGGGGGCCTACGAGCAGTACTTC	CASRSGGAYEQYF
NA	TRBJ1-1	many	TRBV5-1	TGCGCCAGCAGCCCCCGGGGAGGGATCTCCCTGAACACTGAAGCTTTCTTT	CASSPRGGISLNTEAFF
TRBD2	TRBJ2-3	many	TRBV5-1	TGCGCCAGCAGTCCCGGGACTACCACAGATACGCAGTATTTT	CASSPGTTTDTQYF
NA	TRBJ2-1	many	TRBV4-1	TGCGCCAGCAGCCAAGGCCCCAGGGAAGTGCATGAGCAGTTCTTC	CASSQGPREVHEQFF
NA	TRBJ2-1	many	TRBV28	TGTGCCAGCAGTCCCCAAGGGGGTTGGGATTACAATGAGCAGTTCTTC	CASSPQGGWDYNEQFF
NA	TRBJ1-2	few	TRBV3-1	TGTGCCAGCAGAAAGACAGGAGGCTACACCTTC	CASRKTGGYTF
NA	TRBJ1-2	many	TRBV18	TGTGCCAGCTCAACCACTCTTTCGGCAGGGTTTCGGTTGGGCTACACCTTC	CASSTTLSAGFRLGYTF
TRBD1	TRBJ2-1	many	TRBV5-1	TGCGCCAGCAGCTCGACCTCCGGGACAGGGAATGAGCAGTTCTTC	CASSSTSGTGNEQFF
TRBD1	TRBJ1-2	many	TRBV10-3	TGTGCCATCAGTGACATCGGGACAGGGAAGAATGGCTACACCTTC	CAISDIGTGKNGYTF